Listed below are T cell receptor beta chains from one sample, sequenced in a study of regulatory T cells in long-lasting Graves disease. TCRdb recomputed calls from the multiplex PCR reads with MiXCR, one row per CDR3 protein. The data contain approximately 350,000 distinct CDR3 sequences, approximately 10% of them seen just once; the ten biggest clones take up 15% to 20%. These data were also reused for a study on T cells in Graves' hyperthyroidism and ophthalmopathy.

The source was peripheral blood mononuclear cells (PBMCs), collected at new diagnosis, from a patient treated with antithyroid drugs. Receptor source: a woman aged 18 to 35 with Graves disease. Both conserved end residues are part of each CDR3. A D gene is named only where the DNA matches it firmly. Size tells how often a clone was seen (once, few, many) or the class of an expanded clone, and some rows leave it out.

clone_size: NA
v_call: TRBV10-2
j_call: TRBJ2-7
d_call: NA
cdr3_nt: TGCGCCAGCAGTGCCCTATCCGGGATTATCGCCGAGCAGTACTTC
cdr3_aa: CASSALSGIIAEQYF

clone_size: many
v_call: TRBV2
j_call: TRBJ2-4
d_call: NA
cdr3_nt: TGTGCCAGCAGTGGACTATTCCTCCTAGCCAAAAACATTCAGTACTTC
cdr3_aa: CASSGLFLLAKNIQYF

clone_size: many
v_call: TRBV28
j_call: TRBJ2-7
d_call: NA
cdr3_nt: TGTGCCATCGGACACTACGAGCAGTACTTC
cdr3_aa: CAIGHYEQYF

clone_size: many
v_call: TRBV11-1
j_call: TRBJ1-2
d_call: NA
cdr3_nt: TGTGCCAGCAGCTTAGGGACGGCCTACTATGGCTACACCTTC
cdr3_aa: CASSLGTAYYGYTF

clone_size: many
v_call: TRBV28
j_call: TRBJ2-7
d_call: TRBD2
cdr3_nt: TGTGCCAGCAGTTTGGGGCCCTGGGCGGGAGGATCTGGGGAGCAGTACTTC
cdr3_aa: CASSLGPWAGGSGEQYF

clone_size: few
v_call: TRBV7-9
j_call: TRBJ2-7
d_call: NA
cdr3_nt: TGTGCCAGCAGCTTCCCGCGGGGACTGGAGACCGACTTC
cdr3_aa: CASSFPRGLETDF

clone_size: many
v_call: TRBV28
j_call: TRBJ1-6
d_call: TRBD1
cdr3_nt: TGTGCCAGCAGTTTAGGGCGGGACAGCTTTAATTCACCCCTCCACTTT
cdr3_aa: CASSLGRDSFNSPLHF

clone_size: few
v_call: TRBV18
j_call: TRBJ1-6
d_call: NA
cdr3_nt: TGTGCCAGCTCCTTCACAGGGAAGGATTCACCCCTCCACTTT
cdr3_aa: CASSFTGKDSPLHF

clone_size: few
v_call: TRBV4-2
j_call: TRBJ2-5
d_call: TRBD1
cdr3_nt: TGTGCCAGCAGCCCCGGGACAGGGGGCCGCGAGACCCAGTACTTC
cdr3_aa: CASSPGTGGRETQYF

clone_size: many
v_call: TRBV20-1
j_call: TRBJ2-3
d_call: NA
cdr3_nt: TGCAGTGCTAGAGAGTGGGGGTCCGGAGATACGCAGTATTTT
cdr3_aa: CSAREWGSGDTQYF

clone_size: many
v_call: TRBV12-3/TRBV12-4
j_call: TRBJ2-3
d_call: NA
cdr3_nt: TGTGCCAGCGCAAGCGGGCGCACAGATACGCAGTATTTT
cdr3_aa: CASASGRTDTQYF

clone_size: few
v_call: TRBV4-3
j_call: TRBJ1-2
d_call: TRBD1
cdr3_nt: TGCGCCAGCAGCCAGGACCTAGGGGACAGGGTTTATGGCTACACCTTC
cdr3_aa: CASSQDLGDRVYGYTF

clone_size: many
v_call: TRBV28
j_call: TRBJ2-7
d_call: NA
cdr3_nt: TGTGCCAGCAGCCTCCGGGGGGCCCCATCAGACGAGCAGTACTTC
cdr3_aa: CASSLRGAPSDEQYF

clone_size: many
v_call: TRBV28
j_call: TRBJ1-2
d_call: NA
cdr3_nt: TGTGGTGCGAGCTCCGGGAGCGCAAACTATGGCTACACCTTC
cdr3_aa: CGASSGSANYGYTF

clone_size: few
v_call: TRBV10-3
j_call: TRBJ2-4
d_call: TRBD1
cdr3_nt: TGTGCCATCAGTGACTCGGGGACAGGGGTGGACTTC
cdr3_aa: CAISDSGTGVDF

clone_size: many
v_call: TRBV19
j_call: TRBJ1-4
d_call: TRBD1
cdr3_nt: TGTGCCAGCCGGGACGGACAGGCTGGAAATGAAAAACTGTTTTTT
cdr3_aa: CASRDGQAGNEKLFF

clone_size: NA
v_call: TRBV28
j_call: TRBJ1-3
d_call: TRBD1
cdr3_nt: TGTGCCAGCAGGGGAAGGGACAGGGCGTATGGAAACACCATATGTTTT
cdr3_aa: CASRGRDRAYGNTICF

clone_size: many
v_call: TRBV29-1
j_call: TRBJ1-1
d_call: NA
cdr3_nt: TGCAGCGTTAACCGAAGGCTGAACACTGAAGCTTTCTTT
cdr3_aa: CSVNRRLNTEAFF

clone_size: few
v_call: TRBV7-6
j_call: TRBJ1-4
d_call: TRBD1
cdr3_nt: TGTGCCAGCAGCTTAGAAAGCCAAGGGGGCGAAAAACTGTTTTTT
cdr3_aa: CASSLESQGGEKLFF

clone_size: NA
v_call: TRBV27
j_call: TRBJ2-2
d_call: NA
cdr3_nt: TGTGCCAGCACCAGACAGGAGGCCGCCACCGGGGGGCTGTTTTTT
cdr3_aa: CASTRQEAATGGLFF

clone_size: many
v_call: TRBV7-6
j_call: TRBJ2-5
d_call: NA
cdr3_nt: TGTGCCAGCAGCTTAGTGGAGGAGACCCAGTACTTC
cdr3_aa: CASSLVEETQYF

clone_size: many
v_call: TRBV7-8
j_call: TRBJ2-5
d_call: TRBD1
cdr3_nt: TGTGCCAGCAGCTTACAGGGGGCGTGGGGGGAGACCCAGTACTTC
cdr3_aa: CASSLQGAWGETQYF

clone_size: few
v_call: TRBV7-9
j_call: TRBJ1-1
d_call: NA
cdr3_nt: TGTGCCAGCAGCTCTATTTCCGCGACTGAAGCTTTCTTT
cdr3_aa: CASSSISATEAFF

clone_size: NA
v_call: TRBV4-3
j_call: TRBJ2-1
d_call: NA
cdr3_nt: TGCGCCAGCAGCCCGGGTCGTGGGATTCCGGAGCAGTTCTTC
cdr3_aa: CASSPGRGIPEQFF

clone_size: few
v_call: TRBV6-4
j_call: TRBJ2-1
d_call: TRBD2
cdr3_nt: TGTGCCAGCAGAGGAGCGGGAGTGAGTGAGCAGTTCTTC
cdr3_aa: CASRGAGVSEQFF

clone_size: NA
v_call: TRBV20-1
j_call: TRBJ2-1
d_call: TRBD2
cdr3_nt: TGCAGTGCTAGACTCGGGACTAGCGGGGGCCGGGTATATGAGCAGTTCTTC
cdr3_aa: CSARLGTSGGRVYEQFF

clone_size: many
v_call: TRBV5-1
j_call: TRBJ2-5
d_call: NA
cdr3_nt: TGCGCCAGCAGCGTTCTTGGGGGGCAAGAGACCCAGTACTTC
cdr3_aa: CASSVLGGQETQYF

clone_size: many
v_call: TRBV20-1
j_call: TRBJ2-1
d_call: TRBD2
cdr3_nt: TGCAGCTGGGCTAGCGGGGGGGAGGGGCAGTTCTTC
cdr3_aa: CSWASGGEGQFF

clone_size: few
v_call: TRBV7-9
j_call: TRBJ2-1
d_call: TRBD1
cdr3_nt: TGTGCCAGCAGCTTAGCGAGGGGGCCTCTTAGCGATGAGCAGTTCTTC
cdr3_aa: CASSLARGPLSDEQFF

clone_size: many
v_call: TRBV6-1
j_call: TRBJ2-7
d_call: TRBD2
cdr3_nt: TGTGCCAGCACCTCAACTAGCGGGAGCTCCTACGAGCAGTACTTC
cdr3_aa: CASTSTSGSSYEQYF

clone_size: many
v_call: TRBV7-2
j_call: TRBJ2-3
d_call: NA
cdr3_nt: TGTGCCAGCAGGTTGGGGGATACGCAGTATTTT
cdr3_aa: CASRLGDTQYF

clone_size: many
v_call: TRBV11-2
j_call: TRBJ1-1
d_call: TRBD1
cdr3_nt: TGTGCCAGCAGCTTACCAGGGGGATCCACTGAAGCTTTCTTT
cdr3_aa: CASSLPGGSTEAFF

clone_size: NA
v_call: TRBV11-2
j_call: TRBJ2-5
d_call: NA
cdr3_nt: TGTGCCAGCAGCTTCCCTAGCAGTCGGGAGACCCAGTACTTC
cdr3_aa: CASSFPSSRETQYF

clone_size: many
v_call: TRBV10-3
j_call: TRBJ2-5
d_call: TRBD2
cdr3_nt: TGTGCCATCAGTGGGGGACTAGCGGTCCAAGAGACCCAGTACTTC
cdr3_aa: CAISGGLAVQETQYF

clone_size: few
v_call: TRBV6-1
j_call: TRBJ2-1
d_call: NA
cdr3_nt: TGTGCCAGCAGTCTACAGGGAGGGCCCTACAATGAGCAGTTCTTC
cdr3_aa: CASSLQGGPYNEQFF

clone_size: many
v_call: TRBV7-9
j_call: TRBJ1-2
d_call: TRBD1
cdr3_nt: TGTGCCAGCAGCTCACGACAGGGAAGGGGACGGGGCGGCTATGGCTACACCTTC
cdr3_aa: CASSSRQGRGRGGYGYTF